This is a list of T cell receptor beta chains from one sample in a study of T cells in localized non-small cell lung cancer. Produced via immunoSEQ multiplex PCR; TCRdb's table is partial and in-frame only. The table lists some 25,000 clones, 80% to 90% of them singletons, with 13% to 15% in the top ten. Here the sequenced sample was peripheral blood, taken before any cancer treatment. These receptors originate from a female donor of 60 years or more with stage I lung adenocarcinoma. The CDR3 runs from the conserved cysteine through the conserved F or W. A D gene is named only where the DNA matches it firmly. Clone size is stated in some rows and not others, as once, few, many or a class when expanded.

>TRBV7-8|TRBJ1-2|few|-
TGTGCCAGCAGCGTGGACCTCAACTATGGCTACACCTTC
CASSVDLNYGYTF
>TRBV11-3|TRBJ1-3|-|TRBD1
TGTGCCAGCAGCTCCTCACAGGGGGCGTACGGAAACACCATATATTTT
CASSSSQGAYGNTIYF
>TRBV7-7|TRBJ2-5|once|-
TGTGCTAGCAGCTTAGGTTCGGACCCCATCGGGACCCAGTACTTC
CASSLGSDPIGTQYF
>TRBV28|TRBJ1-2|once|-
TGTGCCAGCAGTTTGGGAACAGGGCACAACTATGGCTACACCTTC
CASSLGTGHNYGYTF
>TRBV6-1|TRBJ1-5|-|-
TGTGCCAGCGGGCGGCAGCCCCAGCATTTT
CASGRQPQHF
>TRBV30|TRBJ2-5|-|-
TGTGCCTGGGGAATGCTCGGAGAGACCCAGTACTTC
CAWGMLGETQYF
>TRBV18|TRBJ2-5|-|-
TGTGCCAGCTCACCACAGGGTGGAGGGCAAGAGACCCAGTACTTC
CASSPQGGGQETQYF
>TRBV14|TRBJ2-1|-|-
TGTGCCAGCAGCCAAACCGGGCTGAGCTCCTACAATGAGCAGTTCTTC
CASSQTGLSSYNEQFF
>TRBV19|TRBJ1-2|-|-
TGTGCCAGTAGTCCGGGCCCGGGGGGCTACACCTTC
CASSPGPGGYTF
>TRBV14|TRBJ2-7|once|-
TGTGCCAGCAGCCAAGAGGTCTCCTCAATCCCCCACGAGCAGTACTTC
CASSQEVSSIPHEQYF
>TRBV14|TRBJ2-6|-|-
TGTGCCAGCAGCCTCATGAGCTCTGGGGCCAACGTCCTGACTTTC
CASSLMSSGANVLTF
>TRBV28|TRBJ1-2|few|-
TGTGCCAGCAGCCGCGGGGGGACGGAGAGGGTCTGCACCTTC
CASSRGGTERVCTF
>TRBV19|TRBJ2-1|-|-
TGTGCCAGTAGTATGAGGGCCCTGGACAATGAGCAGTTCTTC
CASSMRALDNEQFF
>TRBV2|TRBJ1-3|-|-
TGTGCCAGCAGATCTACAGGGTTCTCTGGAAACACCATATATTTT
CASRSTGFSGNTIYF
>TRBV11-2|TRBJ2-7|-|-
TGTGCCAGCAGCTTAGCGTCTGGCGAGCAGTACTTC
CASSLASGEQYF
>TRBV7-8|TRBJ1-1|-|-
TGTGCCAGCAGCTTAGGGACAGCGAGTAAAGCTTTCTTT
CASSLGTASKAFF
>TRBV6-5|TRBJ1-4|once|-
TGTGCCAGCAGCCTCCAGGATGAAAAACTGTTTTTT
CASSLQDEKLFF
>TRBV7-8|TRBJ1-2|-|TRBD1
TGTGCCAGCAGCCCGAGGACAGGGATTCAAAACTATGGCTACACCTTC
CASSPRTGIQNYGYTF
>TRBV7-3|TRBJ1-2|-|TRBD1
TGTGCCAGCAGCCAGAGACAGGGGGCAACAGGCGGAGGCTACACCTTC
CASSQRQGATGGGYTF
>TRBV29-1|TRBJ2-7|once|TRBD2
TGCAGCGTTCGGGGGGGGACTAGCGGGAGCTACGAGCAGTACTTC
CSVRGGTSGSYEQYF
>TRBV6-5|TRBJ2-7|medium-sized|-
TGTGCCAGCAGTTCTGGCCTGCGGGGAGAACAGTACTTC
CASSSGLRGEQYF
>TRBV5-1|TRBJ2-5|-|-
TGCGCCAGCAGCTTAGGAGGGGGCTCAGTGGAGACCCAGTACTTC
CASSLGGGSVETQYF